This T cell receptor beta chain came from a study of blood T cell repertoires in COVID-19. Looking at the study overall: Samples of COVID-19 (acute and convalescent) were obtained from the United States, Italy and Spain. T cells, B-cell-depleted T cells, or PBMCs supplied cDNA or gDNA.

This CDR3 is built from 14 residues. Germline lookup yields CDR1 SGHRS and CDR2 YFSETQ. V lost 4 bases and J lost 1; bases outside the gene matches: 5. In the original analysis: Amplifying reference gene primers gave estimates of nucleated cell counts. TCRdb keeps only in-frame clones here, not all; method: immunoSEQ multiplex PCR. D and trimming come from the DNA, and the V and J calls and clone size come from that table. The sample shows nearly 200,000 clones, approximately 84% of them seen only once. The chain couples TRBV5-1 to TRBJ2-7, with TRBD1 matching 7 bases. Sequencing was carried out using peripheral blood. The sequence came from a human donor with acute or convalescent COVID-19. The donor label of this sample is uncertain. CDR3 nucleotide sequence: TGCGCCAGCAGCGAACAGGGGATTTCCTACGAGCAGTACTTC. Translation: CASSEQGISYEQYF.